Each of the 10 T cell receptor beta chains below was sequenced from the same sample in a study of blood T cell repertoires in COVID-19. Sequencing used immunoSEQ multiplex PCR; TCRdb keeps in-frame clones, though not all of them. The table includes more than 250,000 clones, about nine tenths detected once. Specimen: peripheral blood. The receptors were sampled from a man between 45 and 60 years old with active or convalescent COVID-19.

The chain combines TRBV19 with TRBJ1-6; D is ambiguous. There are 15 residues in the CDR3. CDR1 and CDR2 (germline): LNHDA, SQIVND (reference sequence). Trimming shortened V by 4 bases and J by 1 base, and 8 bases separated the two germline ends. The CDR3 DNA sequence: TGTGCCAGTAGTACCGAGAGGTCCTATAATTCACCCCTCCACTTT. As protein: CASSTERSYNSPLHF.

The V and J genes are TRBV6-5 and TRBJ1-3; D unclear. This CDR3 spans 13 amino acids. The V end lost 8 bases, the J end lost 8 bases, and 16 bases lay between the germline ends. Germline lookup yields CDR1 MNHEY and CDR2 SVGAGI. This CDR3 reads CASRRSGGHTIYF. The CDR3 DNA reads TGTGCCAGCCGACGAAGTGGCGGGCACACCATATATTTT.

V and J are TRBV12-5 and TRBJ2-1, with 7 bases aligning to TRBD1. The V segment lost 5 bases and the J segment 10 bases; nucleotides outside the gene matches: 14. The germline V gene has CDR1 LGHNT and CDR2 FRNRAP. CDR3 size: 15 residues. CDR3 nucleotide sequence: TGTGCTAGTGGTGACGGGACAGATCTGCTTGGAGAGCAGTTCTTC. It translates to CASGDGTDLLGEQFF.

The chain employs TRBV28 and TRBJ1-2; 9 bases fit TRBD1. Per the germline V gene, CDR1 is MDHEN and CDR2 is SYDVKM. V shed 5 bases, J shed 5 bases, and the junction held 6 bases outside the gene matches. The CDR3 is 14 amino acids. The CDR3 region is CASSGRGTGYGYTF. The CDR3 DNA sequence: TGTGCCAGCAGTGGCCGCGGGACAGGGTATGGCTACACCTTC.

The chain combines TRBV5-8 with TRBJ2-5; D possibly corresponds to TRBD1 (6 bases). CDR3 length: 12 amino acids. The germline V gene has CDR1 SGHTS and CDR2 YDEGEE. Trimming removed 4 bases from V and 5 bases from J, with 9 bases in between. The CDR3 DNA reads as TGTGCCAGCAGCCAGGGGAAGGAGACCCAGTACTTC. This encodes CASSQGKETQYF.

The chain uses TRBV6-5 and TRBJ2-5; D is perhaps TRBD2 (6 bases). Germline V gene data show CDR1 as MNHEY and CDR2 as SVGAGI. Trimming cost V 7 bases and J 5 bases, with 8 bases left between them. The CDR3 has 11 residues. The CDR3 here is CASIRGETQYF. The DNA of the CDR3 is TGTGCCAGCATACGGGGGGAGACCCAGTACTTC.

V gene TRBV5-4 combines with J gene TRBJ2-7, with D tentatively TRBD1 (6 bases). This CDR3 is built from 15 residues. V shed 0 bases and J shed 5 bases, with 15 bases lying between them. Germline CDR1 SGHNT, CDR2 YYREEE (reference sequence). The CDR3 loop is CASSLGGPLRHEQYF. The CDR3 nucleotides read TGTGCCAGCAGCTTGGGGGGGCCGTTAAGGCACGAGCAGTACTTC.

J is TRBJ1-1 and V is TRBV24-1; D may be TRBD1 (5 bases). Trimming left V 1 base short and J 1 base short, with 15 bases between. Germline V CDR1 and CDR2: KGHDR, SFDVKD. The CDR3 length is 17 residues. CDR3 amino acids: CATSDLLQGRGNTEAFF. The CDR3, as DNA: TGTGCCACCAGTGATTTACTGCAGGGAAGGGGGAACACTGAAGCTTTCTTT.

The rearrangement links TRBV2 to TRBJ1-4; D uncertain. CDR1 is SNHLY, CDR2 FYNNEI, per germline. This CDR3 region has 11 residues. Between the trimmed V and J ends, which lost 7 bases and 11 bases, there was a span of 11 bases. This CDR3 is CASTSDWKLFF. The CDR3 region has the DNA TGTGCCAGCACCAGCGATTGGAAACTGTTTTTT.

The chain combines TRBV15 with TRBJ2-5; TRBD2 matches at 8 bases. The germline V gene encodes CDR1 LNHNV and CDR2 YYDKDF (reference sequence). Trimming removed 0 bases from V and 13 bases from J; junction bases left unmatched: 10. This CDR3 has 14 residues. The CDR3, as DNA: TGTGCCACCAGCAGAGAAAGGCGGGAGGCCACGGGGTACTTC. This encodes CATSRERREATGYF.